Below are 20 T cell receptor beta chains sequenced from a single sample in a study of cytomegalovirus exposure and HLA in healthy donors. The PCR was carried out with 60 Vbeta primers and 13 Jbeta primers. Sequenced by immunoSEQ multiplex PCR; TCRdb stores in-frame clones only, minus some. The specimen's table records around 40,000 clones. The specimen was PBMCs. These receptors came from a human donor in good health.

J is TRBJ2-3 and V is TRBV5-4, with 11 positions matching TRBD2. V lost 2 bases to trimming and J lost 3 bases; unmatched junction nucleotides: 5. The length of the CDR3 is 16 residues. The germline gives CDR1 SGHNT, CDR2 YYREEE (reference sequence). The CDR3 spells CASSFRLAGRTDTQYF. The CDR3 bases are TGTGCCAGCAGCTTTAGACTAGCGGGGAGGACAGATACGCAGTATTTT.

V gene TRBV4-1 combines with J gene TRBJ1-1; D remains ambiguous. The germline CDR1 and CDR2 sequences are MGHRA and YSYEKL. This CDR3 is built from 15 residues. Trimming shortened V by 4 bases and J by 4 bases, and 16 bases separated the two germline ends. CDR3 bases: TGCGCCAGCAGCCGCAAGACGATGGGCAGCACTGAAGCTTTCTTT. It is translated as CASSRKTMGSTEAFF.

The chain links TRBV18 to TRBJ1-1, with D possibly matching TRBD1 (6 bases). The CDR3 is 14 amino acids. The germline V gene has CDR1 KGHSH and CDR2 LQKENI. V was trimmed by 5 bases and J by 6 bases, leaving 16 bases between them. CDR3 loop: CASSGGGAAAEAFF. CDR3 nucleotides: TGTGCCAGCTCAGGGGGGGGCGCTGCGGCTGAAGCTTTCTTT. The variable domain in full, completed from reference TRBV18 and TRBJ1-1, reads NAGVMQNPRHLVRRRGQEARLRCSPMKGHSHVYWYRQLPEEGLKFMVYLQKENIIDESGMPKERFSAEFPKEGPSILRIQQVVRGDSAAYFCASSGGGAAAEAFFGQGTRLTVV.

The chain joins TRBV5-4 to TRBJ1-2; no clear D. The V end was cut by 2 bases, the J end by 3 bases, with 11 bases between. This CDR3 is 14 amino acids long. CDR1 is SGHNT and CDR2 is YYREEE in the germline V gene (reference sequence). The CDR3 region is CASSFGFRDYGYTF. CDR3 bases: TGTGCCAGCAGCTTCGGTTTTCGGGACTATGGCTACACCTTC.

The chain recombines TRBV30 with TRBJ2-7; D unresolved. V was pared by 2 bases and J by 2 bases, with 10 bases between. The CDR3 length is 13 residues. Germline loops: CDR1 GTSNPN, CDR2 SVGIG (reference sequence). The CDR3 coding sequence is TGTGCCTGGAGTAGAGGTGATGCCTACGAGCAGTACTTC. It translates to CAWSRGDAYEQYF.

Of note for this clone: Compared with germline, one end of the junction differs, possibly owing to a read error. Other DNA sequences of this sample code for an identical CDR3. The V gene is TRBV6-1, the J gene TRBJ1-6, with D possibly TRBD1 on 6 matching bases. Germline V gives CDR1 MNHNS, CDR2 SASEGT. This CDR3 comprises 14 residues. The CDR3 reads CASSEGNRVSPLHF. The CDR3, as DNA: TGTGCCAGCAGTGAAGGGAACAGGGTCTCACCCCTACACTTT.

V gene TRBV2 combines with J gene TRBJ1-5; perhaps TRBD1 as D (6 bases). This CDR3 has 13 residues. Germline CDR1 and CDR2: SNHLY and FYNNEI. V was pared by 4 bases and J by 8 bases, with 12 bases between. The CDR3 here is CASSVQGVKPQHF. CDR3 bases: TGTGCCAGCAGTGTACAGGGAGTTAAGCCCCAGCATTTT.

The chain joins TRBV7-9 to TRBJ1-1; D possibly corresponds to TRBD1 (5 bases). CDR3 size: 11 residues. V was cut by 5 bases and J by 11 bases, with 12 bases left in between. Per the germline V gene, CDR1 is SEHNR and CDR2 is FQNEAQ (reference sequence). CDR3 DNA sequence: TGTGCCAGCAGCCAACCCCCAGGGGCTTTCTTT. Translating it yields CASSQPPGAFF. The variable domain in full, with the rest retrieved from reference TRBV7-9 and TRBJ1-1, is DTGVSQNPRHKITKRGQNVTFRCDPISEHNRLYWYRQTLGQGPEFLTYFQNEAQLEKSRLLSDRFSAERPKGSFSTLEIQRTEQGDSAMYLCASSQPPGAFFGQGTRLTVV.

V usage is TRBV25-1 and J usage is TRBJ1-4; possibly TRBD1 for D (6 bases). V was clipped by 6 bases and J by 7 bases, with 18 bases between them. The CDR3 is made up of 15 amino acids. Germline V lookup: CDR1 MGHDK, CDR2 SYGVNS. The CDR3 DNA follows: TGTGCCAGCAGCCCCAACAGGGCTCTGGGTGAAAAACTGTTTTTT. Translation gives CASSPNRALGEKLFF.

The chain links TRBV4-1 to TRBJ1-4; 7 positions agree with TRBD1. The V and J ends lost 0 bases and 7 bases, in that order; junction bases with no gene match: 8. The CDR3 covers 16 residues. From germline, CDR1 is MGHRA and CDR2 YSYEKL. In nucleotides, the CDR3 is TGCGCCAGCAGCCAAGACAGGGCAGGGGGAAGTGAAAAACTGTTTTTT. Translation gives CASSQDRAGGSEKLFF.

This CDR3 is CASIQGYGNQPQHF. The CDR3 nucleotides are TGTGCCAGTATTCAGGGATACGGCAATCAGCCCCAGCATTTT. The chain uses TRBV19 and TRBJ1-5, with D possibly TRBD1 on 5 matching bases. In germline, CDR1 is LNHDA, CDR2 SQIVND (reference sequence). V lost 7 bases to trimming and J lost 2 bases, with 12 bases between them. The CDR3 runs to 14 residues.

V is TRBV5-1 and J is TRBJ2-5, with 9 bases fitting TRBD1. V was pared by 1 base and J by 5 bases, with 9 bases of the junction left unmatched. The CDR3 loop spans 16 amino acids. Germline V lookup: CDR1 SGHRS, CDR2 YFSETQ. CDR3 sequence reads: CASSLLPGQGDETQYF. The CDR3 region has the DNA TGCGCCAGCAGCTTGCTACCGGGACAGGGCGACGAGACCCAGTACTTC.

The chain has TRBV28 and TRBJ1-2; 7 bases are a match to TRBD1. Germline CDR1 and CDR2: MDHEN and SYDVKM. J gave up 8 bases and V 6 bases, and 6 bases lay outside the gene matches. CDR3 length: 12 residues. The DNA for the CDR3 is TGTGCCAGCAGCACGGGACAGTTGGGCTACACCTTC. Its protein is CASSTGQLGYTF.

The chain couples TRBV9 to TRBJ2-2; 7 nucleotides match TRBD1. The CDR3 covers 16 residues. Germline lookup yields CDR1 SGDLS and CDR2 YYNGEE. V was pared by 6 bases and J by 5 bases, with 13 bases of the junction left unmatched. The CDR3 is CASKKGPIQGTGELFF. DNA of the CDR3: TGTGCCAGCAAAAAGGGCCCAATACAGGGGACCGGGGAGCTGTTTTTT.

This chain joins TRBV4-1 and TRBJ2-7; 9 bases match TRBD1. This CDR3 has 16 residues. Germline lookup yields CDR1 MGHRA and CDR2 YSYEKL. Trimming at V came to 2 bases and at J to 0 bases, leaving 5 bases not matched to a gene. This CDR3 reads CASSQPTGGYSYEQYF. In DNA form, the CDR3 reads TGCGCCAGCAGCCAACCCACAGGGGGCTACTCCTACGAGCAGTACTTC.

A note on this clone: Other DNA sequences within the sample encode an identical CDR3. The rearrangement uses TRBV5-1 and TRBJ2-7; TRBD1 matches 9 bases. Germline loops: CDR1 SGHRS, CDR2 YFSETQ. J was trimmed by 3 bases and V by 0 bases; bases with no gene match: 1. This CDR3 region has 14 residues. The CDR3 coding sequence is TGCGCCAGCAGCTTGGAGACAGGGGGCTACGAGCAGTACTTC. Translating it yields CASSLETGGYEQYF.

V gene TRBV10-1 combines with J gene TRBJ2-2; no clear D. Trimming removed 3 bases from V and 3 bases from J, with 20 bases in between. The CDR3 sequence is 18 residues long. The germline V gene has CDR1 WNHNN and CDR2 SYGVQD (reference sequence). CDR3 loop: CASSDNGLGDVDTGELFF. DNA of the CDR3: TGCGCCAGCAGTGACAATGGATTAGGAGACGTCGACACCGGGGAGCTGTTTTTT.

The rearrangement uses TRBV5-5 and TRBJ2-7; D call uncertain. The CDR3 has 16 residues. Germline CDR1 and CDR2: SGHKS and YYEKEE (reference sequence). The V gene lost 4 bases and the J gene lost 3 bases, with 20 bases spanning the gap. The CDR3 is CASSPRQANILYEQYF. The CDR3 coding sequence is TGTGCCAGCAGCCCCCGGCAGGCTAACATTCTCTACGAGCAGTACTTC.

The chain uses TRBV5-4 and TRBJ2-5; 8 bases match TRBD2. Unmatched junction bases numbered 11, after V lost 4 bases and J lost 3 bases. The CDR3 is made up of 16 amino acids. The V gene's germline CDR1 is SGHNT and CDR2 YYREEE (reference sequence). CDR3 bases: TGTGCCAGCAGCGAGCCCGGGACTAGAGCTAAAGAGACCCAGTACTTC. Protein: CASSEPGTRAKETQYF.

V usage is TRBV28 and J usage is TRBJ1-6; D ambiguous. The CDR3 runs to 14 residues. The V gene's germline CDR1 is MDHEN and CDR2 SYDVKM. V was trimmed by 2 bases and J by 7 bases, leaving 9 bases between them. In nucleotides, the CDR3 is TGTGCCAGCAGTTTAAACAGACCAAATTCACCCCTCCACTTT. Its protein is CASSLNRPNSPLHF. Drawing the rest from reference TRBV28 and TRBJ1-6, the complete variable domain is DVKVTQSSRYLVKRTGEKVFLECVQDMDHENMFWYRQDPGLGLRLIYFSYDVKMKEKGDIPEGYSVSREKKERFSLILESASTNQTSMYLCASSLNRPNSPLHFGNGTRLTVT.